This T cell receptor (beta chain) was observed in a study of post-analysis software for immune sequencing data. cDNA libraries for TCR beta contained unique molecular identifiers. TCRdb re-called the PCR reads through MiXCR, storing one row per CDR3 protein. The sample records fewer than 700,000 distinct CDR3 sequences, about 40% being singletons. This clonotype was seen a handful of times. Its antigen is as yet unknown. A much larger clonotype is one base distant, so this may be a read error. Germline loops: CDR1 DFQATT, CDR2 SNEGSKA (reference sequence). The CDR3 is 15 residues long. General study results and limits: In patients, TRBV5-6, TRBV5-1 and TRBV20-1 belonged to roughly 5 TRBV segments found more frequently than in controls.

V gene TRBV20-1 combines with J gene TRBJ2-7; possible D gene TRBD2, 7 bases. Material: blood. The origin of this receptor is a girl between 10 and 17 years old with multiple sclerosis. CDR3 DNA sequence: TGCAGTGCTGGAGATACGGGGGGCAGGGGCTACGAGCAGTACTTC. Its protein product is CSAGDTGGRGYEQYF.